The subject of this entry is one T cell receptor (beta chain). No antigen is known for it. The data stem from a study of T cell clonotyping in hematopoietic cell transplantation. Study in general: Recipient samples before transplant were obtained post-cytoreduction.

The assay was immunoSEQ multiplex PCR, and TCRdb's table has in-frame clones only and misses some. The sample lists tens of thousands of clones; 90% to 97% were seen once. V shed 1 base and J 3 bases; nucleotides not matched to a gene: 4. Germline V gives CDR1 MNHNS, CDR2 SASEGT. This CDR3 comprises 15 residues. Time point: recipient sample about 28 days before transplant, after cytoreduction. Samples: about 28 days before transplant, then days 30, 100 and 180 after. Overall study results and limits: Recipient TCR diversity dropped after transplant; expanded clonotypes rose from day 30 to 180.

This chain joins TRBV6-1 and TRBJ2-7, with 9 nucleotides matching TRBD1. The material sequenced was peripheral blood mononuclear cells, taken before stem cell transplant. This TCR derives from a woman in her forties or fifties with acute myeloid leukemia. Some clones in this sample may be carry-over from other donors' samples. In DNA, the CDR3 is TGTGCCAGCAGTGAAGTGGAGGACAGGGGCTACGAGCAGTACTTC. Its protein product is CASSEVEDRGYEQYF.